Included here is one T cell receptor (beta chain) sequence, with context. Its antigen remains unidentified. Per-nucleotide qualities are absent, and no much larger clonotype sits a single base away. A second Seattle source provided samples from volunteer blood donors who had recovered from COVID-19. Collaborating institutions collected whole blood in K2EDTA tubes following their own protocols. Collaborator samples were shipped for TCRbeta analysis as frozen whole blood, isolated PBMCs, or DNA extracted from either sample type. V drops 10 bases and J drops 6 bases, leaving 13 bases in between. The germline V gene gives CDR1 as SGHNT and CDR2 as YENEEA. Counted from cysteine to phenylalanine, this CDR3 has 11 amino acids. Just CDR3 DNA is preserved here, 33 bases in frame from base 1. This specimen comes from a study of blood T cell repertoires in COVID-19 (dated by TCRdb to the early 2020s). Study-wide context: Collaborator samples came from the United States, Italy and Spain and covered acute and convalescent phases of COVID-19. Deeply sampled blood TCRbeta repertoires from subjects exposed to, actively infected with, or recovered from COVID-19 were included in the dataset. The prospective study material was composed of cDNA or gDNA derived from T cells, B-cell-depleted T cells, or PBMCs. The samples were drawn from the first 160 participants of the ongoing ImmuneRACE study and from 950 to 1,500 subjects provided by 6 global collaborators. Where available, HLA class I and class II types were taken from metadata supplied by the sample provider and were not determined by assay-based typing. A de-identified subject ID, COVID-19 status, age in years and sex were almost always included in the sample metadata. A freely available public database, intended as a resource for researchers studying the immune response to SARS-CoV-2, is where the repertoires were released.

The full study reports these points: The quantity of clinical and demographic metadata differed by source and by participant and was supplied without curation.

The immunoSEQ Assay, a bias-controlled multiplex PCR, was used to amplify TCRbeta CDR3 regions from genomic DNA. The paper's processing steps were these. The number of nucleated cells in each sample was estimated from the amplification of reference gene primers within the assay. To quantify the absolute abundance of each unique TCRbeta CDR3 rearrangement, sequence reads were collapsed and filtered. For each sample, productive Simpson clonality was calculated as the square root of Simpson's diversity index over productive rearrangements. This immuneACCESS table, as held by TCRdb, lists in-frame sequences with V and J called but not all clones. Of the missing ones, under half trace to an unresolved V gene in checked studies; the others have no known cause. V, J and clone size were drawn from that table, and D and trimming were deduced from the DNA. A total of about 250,000 clones appear in this sample, around nine tenths of them only once. Around 1.6% of the sample is taken by the ten largest.

The V and J genes are TRBV11-3 and TRBJ2-7; no D gene is confidently identified. The clonotype was recovered from an older woman who had recovered from COVID-19. The source material was peripheral blood. The CDR3 protein is CATLCLIEQYF. The DNA reads as follows: TGTGCCACCCTCTGCCTAATCGAGCAGTACTTC.